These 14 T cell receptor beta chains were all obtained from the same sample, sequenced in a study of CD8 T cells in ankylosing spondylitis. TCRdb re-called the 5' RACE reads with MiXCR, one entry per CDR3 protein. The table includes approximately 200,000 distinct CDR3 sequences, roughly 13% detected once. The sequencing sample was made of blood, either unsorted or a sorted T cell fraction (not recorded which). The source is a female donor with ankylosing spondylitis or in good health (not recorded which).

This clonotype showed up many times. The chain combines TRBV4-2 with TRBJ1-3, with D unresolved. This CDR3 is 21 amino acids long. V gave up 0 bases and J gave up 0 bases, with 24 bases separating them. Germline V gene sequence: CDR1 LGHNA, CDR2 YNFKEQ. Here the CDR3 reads CASSQEEVAAGRLSSGNTIYF. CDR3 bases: TGTGCCAGCAGCCAAGAAGAAGTGGCAGCTGGAAGACTTAGCTCTGGAAACACCATATATTTT.

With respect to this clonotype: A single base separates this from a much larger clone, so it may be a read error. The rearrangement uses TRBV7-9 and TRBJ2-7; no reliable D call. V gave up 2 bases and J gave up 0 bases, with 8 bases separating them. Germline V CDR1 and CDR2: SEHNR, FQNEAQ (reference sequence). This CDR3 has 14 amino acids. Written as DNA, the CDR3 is TGTGCCAGCAGCTTAAACATAAACTCCTACGAGCAGTACTTC. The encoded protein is CASSLNINSYEQYF.

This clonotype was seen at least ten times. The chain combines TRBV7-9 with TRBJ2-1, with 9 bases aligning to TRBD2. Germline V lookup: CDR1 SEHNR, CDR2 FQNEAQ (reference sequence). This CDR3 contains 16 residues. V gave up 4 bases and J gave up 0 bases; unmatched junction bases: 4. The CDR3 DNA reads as TGTGCCAGCAGCTCTTCGACTAGCGGCTCCTACAATGAGCAGTTCTTC. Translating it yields CASSSSTSGSYNEQFF.

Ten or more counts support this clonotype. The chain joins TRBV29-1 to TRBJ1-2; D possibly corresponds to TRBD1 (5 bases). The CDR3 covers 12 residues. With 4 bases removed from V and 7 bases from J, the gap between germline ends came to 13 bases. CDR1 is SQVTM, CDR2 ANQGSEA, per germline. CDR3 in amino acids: CSVGQGRSGYTF. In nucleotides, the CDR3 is TGCAGCGTTGGGCAGGGCAGGAGTGGCTACACCTTC.

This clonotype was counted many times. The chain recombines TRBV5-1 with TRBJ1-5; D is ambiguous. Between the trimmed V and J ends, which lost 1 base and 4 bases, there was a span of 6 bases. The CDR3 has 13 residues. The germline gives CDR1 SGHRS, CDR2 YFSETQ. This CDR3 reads CASSLTENQPQHF. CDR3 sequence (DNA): TGCGCCAGCAGCTTGACTGAAAATCAGCCCCAGCATTTT.

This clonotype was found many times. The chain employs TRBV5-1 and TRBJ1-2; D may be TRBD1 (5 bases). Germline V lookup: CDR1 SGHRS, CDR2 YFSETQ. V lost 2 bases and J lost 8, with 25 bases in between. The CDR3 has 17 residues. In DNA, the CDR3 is TGCGCCAGCAGCTTCTTCGCGGGACGGACCGACTATCGCGGCTACACCTTC. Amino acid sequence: CASSFFAGRTDYRGYTF.

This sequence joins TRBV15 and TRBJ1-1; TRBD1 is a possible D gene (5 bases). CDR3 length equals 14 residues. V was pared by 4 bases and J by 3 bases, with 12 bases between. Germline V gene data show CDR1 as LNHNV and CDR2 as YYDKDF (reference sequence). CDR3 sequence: CATSMGRGDTEAFF. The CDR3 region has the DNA TGTGCCACCAGCATGGGGCGTGGGGACACTGAAGCTTTCTTT.

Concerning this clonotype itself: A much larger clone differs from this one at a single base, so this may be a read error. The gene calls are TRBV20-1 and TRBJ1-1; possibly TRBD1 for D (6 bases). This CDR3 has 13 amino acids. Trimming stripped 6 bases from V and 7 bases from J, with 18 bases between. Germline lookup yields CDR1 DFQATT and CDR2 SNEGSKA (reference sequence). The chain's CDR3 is CSADRDTYFEAFF. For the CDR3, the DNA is TGCAGTGCCGACCGGGACACTTACTTTGAAGCTTTCTTT.

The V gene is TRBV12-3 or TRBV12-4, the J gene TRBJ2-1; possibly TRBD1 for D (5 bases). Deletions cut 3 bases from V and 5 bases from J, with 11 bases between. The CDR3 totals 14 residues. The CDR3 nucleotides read TGTGCCAGCAGTTTCTTCAGGGCCGACAATGAGCAGTTCTTC. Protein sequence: CASSFFRADNEQFF.

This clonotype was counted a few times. CDR3 in DNA: TGCGCCAGCAGCCAAGAGGCGGGAGTCGCCCCGAATGATGAGCAGTTCTTC. Amino acids: CASSQEAGVAPNDEQFF. The chain joins TRBV4-1 to TRBJ2-1; 7 bases match TRBD2. The CDR3 sequence is 17 residues long. Germline V gene data show CDR1 as MGHRA and CDR2 as YSYEKL. V was pared by 0 bases and J by 8 bases, with 13 bases of the junction left unmatched.

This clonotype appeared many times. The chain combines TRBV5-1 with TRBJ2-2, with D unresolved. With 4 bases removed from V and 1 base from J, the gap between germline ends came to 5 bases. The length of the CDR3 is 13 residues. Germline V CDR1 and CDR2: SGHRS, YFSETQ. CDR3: CASSTGNTGELFF. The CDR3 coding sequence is TGCGCCAGCAGCACGGGGAACACCGGGGAGCTGTTTTTT.

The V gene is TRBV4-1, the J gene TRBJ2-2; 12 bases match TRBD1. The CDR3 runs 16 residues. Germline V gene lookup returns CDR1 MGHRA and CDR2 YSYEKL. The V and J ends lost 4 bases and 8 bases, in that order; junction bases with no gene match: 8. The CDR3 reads CASSPTPGQGAGELFF. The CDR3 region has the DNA TGCGCCAGCAGCCCCACACCGGGACAGGGGGCTGGGGAGCTGTTTTTT.

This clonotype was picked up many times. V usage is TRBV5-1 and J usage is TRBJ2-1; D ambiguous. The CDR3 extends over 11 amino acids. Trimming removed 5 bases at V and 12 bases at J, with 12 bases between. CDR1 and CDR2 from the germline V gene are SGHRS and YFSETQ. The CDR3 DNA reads TGCGCCAGCAGACTAACCCAGCGGCAGTTCTTC. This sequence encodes CASRLTQRQFF. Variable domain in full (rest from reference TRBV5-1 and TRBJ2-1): KAGVTQTPRYLIKTRGQQVTLSCSPISGHRSVSWYQQTPGQGLQFLFEYFSETQRNKGNFPGRFSGRQFSNSRSEMNVSTLELGDSALYLCASRLTQRQFFGPGTRLTVL.

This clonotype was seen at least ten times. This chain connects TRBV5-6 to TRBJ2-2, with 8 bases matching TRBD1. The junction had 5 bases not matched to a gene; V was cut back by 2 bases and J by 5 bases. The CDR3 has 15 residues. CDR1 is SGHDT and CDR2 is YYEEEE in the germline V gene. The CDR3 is CASSFGQGATGELFF. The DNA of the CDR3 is TGTGCCAGCAGCTTCGGACAGGGAGCAACCGGGGAGCTGTTTTTT.